The 17 T cell receptor beta chains reported below all come from one sample, sequenced in a study of blood T cell repertoires in COVID-19. Method: immunoSEQ multiplex PCR; TCRdb's copy keeps in-frame clones and lacks some. The sample includes tens of thousands of clones, 80% of them seen just once. Sequences were obtained from peripheral blood. The receptor set was obtained from a man aged 25-45 years with COVID-19, enrolled during active disease.

The chain links TRBV28 to TRBJ1-2; 9 nucleotides line up with TRBD1. The germline gives CDR1 MDHEN, CDR2 SYDVKM. With V trimmed by 6 bases and J by 8 bases, 7 bases remained unmatched. The CDR3 length is 13 residues. The CDR3 coding sequence is TGTGCCAGCAGCCGGACAGGGGTGGCGGGCTACACCTTC. Its translation is CASSRTGVAGYTF.

The rearrangement joins TRBV6-5 to TRBJ2-1; 7 bases line up with TRBD2. Germline V gene lookup returns CDR1 MNHEY and CDR2 SVGAGI. CDR3 size: 12 residues. V lost 8 bases, J lost 8 bases, and 6 bases stayed unmatched. The CDR3 sequence: CASSGSGYEQFF. In DNA form, the CDR3 reads TGTGCCAGCTCGGGTAGCGGGTATGAGCAGTTCTTC.

The chain combines TRBV27 with TRBJ1-5, with a possible D match to TRBD1 (6 bases). The germline gives CDR1 MNHEY, CDR2 SMNVEV (reference sequence). CDR3 size: 13 residues. V lost 5 bases and J lost 5, with 10 bases in between. CDR3 DNA sequence: TGTGCCAGCAGTGGGGGGGCTTATCAGCCCCAGCATTTT. This sequence encodes CASSGGAYQPQHF.

This rearrangement joins TRBV6-1 to TRBJ2-5; D is uncertain. The CDR3 sequence is 15 residues long. Germline V gene sequence: CDR1 MNHNS, CDR2 SASEGT. V lost 2 bases and J lost 1, with 11 bases in between. The CDR3 DNA reads TGTGCCAGCAGTGAATACGTACTTACCCAAGAGACCCAGTACTTC. Translated, it gives CASSEYVLTQETQYF.

This clone was recorded only once. The chain is built from TRBV12-3 or TRBV12-4 and TRBJ1-2, with D uncertain. There are 13 residues in the CDR3. V was cut by 1 base and J by 9 bases, with 12 bases left in between. The CDR3 is CASSLDGVSRYTF. The CDR3 nucleotides read TGTGCCAGCAGTTTAGACGGGGTTAGCCGCTACACCTTC.

The chain uses TRBV11-3 and TRBJ2-1; TRBD2 matches 9 bases. From germline, CDR1 is SGHNT and CDR2 YENEEA. This CDR3 region has 16 residues. V was pared by 2 bases and J by 0 bases, with 2 bases of the junction left unmatched. This CDR3 is CASSLTAGGSYNEQFF. CDR3 DNA sequence: TGTGCCAGCAGCTTAACAGCGGGAGGCTCCTACAATGAGCAGTTCTTC. Variable domain in full (rest from reference TRBV11-3 and TRBJ2-1): EAGVVQSPRYKIIEKKQPVAFWCNPISGHNTLYWYLQNLGQGPELLIRYENEEAVDDSQLPKDRFSAERLKGVDSTLKIQPAELGDSAVYLCASSLTAGGSYNEQFFGPGTRLTVL.

The DNA of the CDR3 is TGTGCCAGCAGCGTAACCGGACAGGGTAATTCACCCCTCCACTTT. Amino acids: CASSVTGQGNSPLHF. The J gene is TRBJ1-6, the V gene TRBV9, with 8 nucleotides matching TRBD1. Germline V gives CDR1 SGDLS, CDR2 YYNGEE. The CDR3 is 15 residues long. With V trimmed by 1 base and J by 6 bases, 3 bases remained unmatched.

Here the CDR3 DNA reads TGTGCCAGCAGTTTATACAGCCTAGCGGGACAAGAGACCCAGTACTTC. Its translation is CASSLYSLAGQETQYF. The chain uses TRBV28 and TRBJ2-5, with 9 bases fitting TRBD2. The CDR3 runs to 16 residues. Germline lookup yields CDR1 MDHEN and CDR2 SYDVKM. Losses at the gene ends were 1 base for V and 2 bases for J; bases not matched to a gene: 5. Full variable domain (missing parts from reference TRBV28 and TRBJ2-5): DVKVTQSSRYLVKRTGEKVFLECVQDMDHENMFWYRQDPGLGLRLIYFSYDVKMKEKGDIPEGYSVSREKKERFSLILESASTNQTSMYLCASSLYSLAGQETQYFGPGTRLLVL.

This chain uses TRBV1 with TRBJ1-4; the D call of TRBD1 is as the table states it, not checked on the DNA. TRBV1 is given as a pseudogene. CDR3 size: 16 residues. The CDR3: CTSSRRDRWINEKLFF. For the CDR3, the DNA is TGCACCAGCAGCCGCCGGGACAGGTGGATAAATGAAAAACTGTTTTTT.

This sequence joins TRBV28 and TRBJ2-5; 8 positions match TRBD2. The germline V gene has CDR1 MDHEN and CDR2 SYDVKM. V lost 5 bases, J lost 0 bases, and 8 bases stayed unmatched. The CDR3 loop spans 16 amino acids. The CDR3 region is CASSPLGRGNQETQYF. Written as DNA, the CDR3 is TGTGCCAGCAGTCCGCTCGGGAGGGGGAACCAAGAGACCCAGTACTTC.

As concerns this clone: One end of the junction is discordant with germline, which a read error may explain. The V and J genes are TRBV25-1 and TRBJ1-3; D perhaps matches TRBD1 (6 bases). The CDR3 runs to 15 residues. Germline V gene sequence: CDR1 MGHDK, CDR2 SYGVNS. The CDR3 nucleotides are TGTGCCAGCCAAAACTCGACAGGCCCTGGGAACACCATATATTTT. Protein sequence: CASQNSTGPGNTIYF.

By share, this clone ranks as medium-sized. The rearrangement uses TRBV6-4 and TRBJ2-3, with 10 bases identical to TRBD1. This CDR3 contains 15 residues. CDR1 and CDR2 from the germline V gene are MRHNA and SNTAGT. J lost 1 base, V lost 2 bases, and 0 bases had no gene match. In DNA, the CDR3 is TGTGCCAGCAGTGACGGGACAGGGGGCACAGATACGCAGTATTTT. This translates into CASSDGTGGTDTQYF.

The V gene is TRBV4-2, the J gene TRBJ2-7; TRBD2 matches 11 bases. J gave up 5 bases and V 3 bases, and 6 bases lay outside the gene matches. This CDR3 has 15 residues. Germline V gene data show CDR1 as LGHNA and CDR2 as YNFKEQ. The CDR3 region has the DNA TGTGCCAGCAGCCAGGAACTAGCGGGAGTTCACGAGCAGTACTTC. Amino acid sequence: CASSQELAGVHEQYF.

The CDR3 sequence: CASSQVGVVPGELFF. For the CDR3, the DNA is TGTGCCAGCAGCCAAGTAGGGGTAGTCCCCGGGGAGCTGTTTTTT. V gene TRBV3-1 (or the pseudogene TRBV3-2) combines with J gene TRBJ2-2; D perhaps matches TRBD1 (5 bases). V lost 1 base and J 6 bases, leaving 12 bases between the germline ends. The CDR3 consists of 15 residues. The germline gives CDR1 LGHDT, CDR2 YNNKEL (reference sequence).

The chain uses TRBV10-3 and TRBJ2-3; 9 nucleotides align to TRBD2. The CDR3 loop spans 18 amino acids. Germline CDR1 reads ENHRY; CDR2 reads SYGVKD. With 0 bases clipped from V and 0 bases from J, the junction kept 7 bases outside the gene matches. DNA for the CDR3: TGTGCCATCAGTGAGTCGATAACTAGCGGGTATAGCACAGATACGCAGTATTTT. The encoded protein is CAISESITSGYSTDTQYF.

CDR3 in DNA: TGTGCCAGCAGGGGGGGACTCCCGAACACTGAAGCTTTCTTT. Translating gives CASRGGLPNTEAFF. The chain joins TRBV2 to TRBJ1-1, with a weak D call TRBD1 (5 bases). Per the germline V gene, CDR1 is SNHLY and CDR2 is FYNNEI. With 6 bases removed from V and 1 base from J, the gap between germline ends came to 12 bases. This CDR3 comprises 14 residues.

The rearrangement uses TRBV11-3 and TRBJ2-3; 7 positions match TRBD1. Germline values: CDR1 SGHNT, CDR2 YENEEA. The CDR3 contains 15 residues. V gave up 2 bases and J gave up 0 bases; unmatched junction bases: 2. CDR3 bases: TGTGCCAGCAGCTTACCGGGACAGAGCACAGATACGCAGTATTTT. Its translation is CASSLPGQSTDTQYF.